What follows are 21 T cell receptor beta chains derived from one specimen sequenced in a study of cytomegalovirus exposure and HLA in healthy donors. The PCR contained 60 Vbeta and 13 Jbeta primers. Clones were read by immunoSEQ multiplex PCR, and TCRdb kept only the in-frame ones, dropping some. Of roughly 160,000 clones listed, approximately 84% were seen once; the top ten hold under 0.4%. The sample was PBMCs. All receptors come from a boy between 2 and 10 years old in good health and CMV-seronegative.

The V gene is TRBV2, the J gene TRBJ2-3, with D uncertain. V lost 3 bases to trimming and J lost 0 bases, with 10 bases between them. There are 15 residues in the CDR3. Germline CDR1 and CDR2: SNHLY and FYNNEI. CDR3 in DNA: TGTGCCAGCAGTGAGGCGCAGGATAGCACAGATACGCAGTATTTT. This encodes CASSEAQDSTDTQYF.

This chain joins TRBV18 and TRBJ2-6, with 7 bases that match TRBD1. The CDR3 totals 16 residues. The junction had 4 bases not matched to a gene; V was cut back by 4 bases and J by 1 base. Germline CDR1 KGHSH, CDR2 LQKENI. The CDR3 DNA follows: TGTGCCAGCTCACTGAACAGGGGATCTGGGGCCAACGTCCTGACTTTC. It encodes CASSLNRGSGANVLTF.

The chain joins TRBV2 to TRBJ2-7; tentative D call: TRBD1 (5 bases). The germline V and J ends were trimmed by 0 bases and 0 bases, with 6 bases remaining between them. Per the germline V gene, CDR1 is SNHLY and CDR2 is FYNNEI. The CDR3 totals 14 residues. CDR3 sequence (DNA): TGTGCCAGCAGTGAAGCTACAGGCTCCTACGAGCAGTACTTC. Its protein product is CASSEATGSYEQYF.

This clone has only one observation. The genes are TRBV6-1 and TRBJ2-2; 8 bases match TRBD2. Looked up from germline, CDR1 is MNHNS and CDR2 is SASEGT. The CDR3 is 15 amino acids. The V segment lost 4 bases and the J segment 4 bases; nucleotides outside the gene matches: 5. The CDR3 loop is CASSVVAGRTGELFF. The CDR3 nucleotides are TGTGCCAGCAGTGTCGTAGCGGGACGCACCGGGGAGCTGTTTTTT.

This clone appeared a single time. The genes are TRBV9 and TRBJ2-1, with a weak D call TRBD2 (5 bases). V was clipped by 0 bases and J by 4 bases, with 8 bases between them. This CDR3 comprises 14 residues. Germline lookup yields CDR1 SGDLS and CDR2 YYNGEE. In DNA form, the CDR3 reads TGTGCCAGCAGCGTAGGAGGGCCATACAATGAGCAGTTCTTC. Translated: CASSVGGPYNEQFF.

The V gene is TRBV18, the J gene TRBJ2-5; the D is unclear. Trimming left V 6 bases short and J 5 bases short, with 10 bases between. CDR1 and CDR2 from the germline V gene are KGHSH and LQKENI. This CDR3 contains 12 residues. The CDR3 coding sequence is TGTGCCAGCTCTCCGGGTACGGAGACCCAGTACTTC. It yields the protein CASSPGTETQYF.

CDR3 DNA: TGTGCCAGCAGTCCAGGGCCTGGGAACACTGAAGCTTTCTTT. It codes for CASSPGPGNTEAFF. The rearrangement uses TRBV2 and TRBJ1-1, with a weak D call TRBD1 (5 bases). V lost 5 bases and J lost 1, with 11 bases in between. Germline V gene lookup returns CDR1 SNHLY and CDR2 FYNNEI. The CDR3 runs to 14 residues.

V is TRBV27 and J is TRBJ1-1, with 9 bases identical to TRBD1. The CDR3 loop spans 19 amino acids. Germline V gene data show CDR1 as MNHEY and CDR2 as SMNVEV (reference sequence). J lost 3 bases, V lost 3 bases, and 17 bases had no gene match. CDR3: CASSFSPGQGTRYDTEAFF. In DNA form, the CDR3 reads TGTGCCAGCAGTTTTAGCCCGGGACAGGGAACCAGGTATGACACTGAAGCTTTCTTT.

This chain uses TRBV27 with TRBJ1-2, with D unresolved. The CDR3 spans 13 residues. Between the trimmed V and J ends, which lost 2 bases and 3 bases, there was a span of 7 bases. Germline loops: CDR1 MNHEY, CDR2 SMNVEV (reference sequence). CDR3 in amino acids: CASSLRGDYGYTF. The CDR3 DNA reads TGTGCCAGCAGTTTACGGGGTGACTATGGCTACACCTTC.

The CDR3 DNA follows: TGTGCCAGCAGTTACGGTCCAAGGGCAGGGGGTCAGCCCCAGCATTTT. Translation: CASSYGPRAGGQPQHF. This chain links TRBV6-6 with TRBJ1-5; 7 bases line up with TRBD1. The CDR3 sequence is 16 residues long. Per germline, CDR1 MNHNY and CDR2 SVGAGI (reference sequence). V shed 2 bases, J shed 6 bases, and the junction held 10 bases outside the gene matches.

The gene calls are TRBV15 and TRBJ2-7; tentative D call: TRBD1 (5 bases). Trimming cost V 0 bases and J 4 bases, with 7 bases left between them. Per the germline V gene, CDR1 is LNHNV and CDR2 is YYDKDF (reference sequence). This CDR3 is built from 13 residues. The CDR3 region is CATSRDKGYEQYF. The CDR3 DNA is TGTGCCACCAGCAGAGATAAGGGGTACGAGCAGTACTTC.

This clone was detected a few times. The rearrangement links TRBV9 to TRBJ1-1; possible D gene TRBD1, 5 bases. The CDR3 is made up of 13 amino acids. Germline V gene sequence: CDR1 SGDLS, CDR2 YYNGEE. The V end was cut by 7 bases, the J end by 2 bases, with 12 bases between. The DNA of the CDR3 is TGTGCCAGCGACAGATTAGGAAACACTGAAGCTTTCTTT. Translating it yields CASDRLGNTEAFF.

The chain is built from TRBV27 and TRBJ1-6; weak D call: TRBD1 (6 bases). Germline CDR1 reads MNHEY; CDR2 reads SMNVEV (reference sequence). The CDR3 loop spans 14 amino acids. Trimming removed 4 bases from V and 10 bases from J, with 14 bases in between. CDR3 DNA: TGTGCCAGCAGTTGGGACAAAATTAACTCACCCCTCCACTTT. As protein: CASSWDKINSPLHF.

The CDR3 spells CASSRYGTGNYEQYF. CDR3 bases: TGTGCCAGCAGCCGTTACGGGACAGGGAACTACGAGCAGTACTTC. This chain joins TRBV7-9 and TRBJ2-7, with 9 bases lining up with TRBD1. This CDR3 is 15 amino acids long. J gave up 3 bases and V 5 bases, and 8 bases lay outside the gene matches. Germline loops: CDR1 SEHNR, CDR2 FQNEAQ (reference sequence).

This rearrangement joins TRBV5-1 to TRBJ2-1; TRBD2 might be the D (5 bases). Between the trimmed V and J ends, which lost 4 bases and 2 bases, there was a span of 13 bases. In germline, CDR1 is SGHRS, CDR2 YFSETQ. This CDR3 is 15 amino acids long. CDR3 sequence reads: CASSPRTGPYNEQFF. The CDR3 DNA follows: TGCGCCAGCAGCCCGAGGACTGGACCCTACAATGAGCAGTTCTTC.

The chain uses TRBV10-3 and TRBJ1-1, with TRBD1 as a possible D gene (6 bases). Germline CDR1 ENHRY, CDR2 SYGVKD. The CDR3 length is 13 residues. V was pared by 6 bases and J by 3 bases, with 11 bases between. CDR3 amino acids: CAISRQEHTEAFF. CDR3 sequence (DNA): TGTGCCATCAGCAGACAGGAACACACTGAAGCTTTCTTT.

The chain carries TRBV28 and TRBJ2-7, with D tentatively TRBD1 (6 bases). Germline V CDR1 and CDR2: MDHEN, SYDVKM. V was trimmed by 6 bases and J by 3 bases, leaving 18 bases between them. CDR3 length: 15 residues. The CDR3: CASRRNRVKDYEQYF. CDR3 bases: TGTGCCAGCAGACGGAACAGGGTAAAAGACTACGAGCAGTACTTC.

The chain employs TRBV28 and TRBJ1-1, with 10 bases identical to TRBD1. Germline CDR1 is MDHEN and CDR2 is SYDVKM. The CDR3 totals 14 residues. The V and J ends lost 3 bases and 6 bases, in that order; junction bases with no gene match: 4. The CDR3 is CASSFETGGPEAFF. The CDR3 DNA follows: TGTGCCAGCAGTTTCGAGACAGGGGGCCCTGAAGCTTTCTTT.

The chain couples TRBV9 to TRBJ2-6; D not resolved. This CDR3 is built from 15 residues. Germline V gene sequence: CDR1 SGDLS, CDR2 YYNGEE. The V end lost 0 bases, the J end lost 0 bases, and 4 bases lay between the germline ends. CDR3 nucleotide sequence: TGTGCCAGCAGCGTAGATATCTCTGGGGCCAACGTCCTGACTTTC. Protein: CASSVDISGANVLTF.

The chain has TRBV6-1 and TRBJ2-7; D might be TRBD2 (6 bases). This CDR3 is built from 14 residues. Trimming stripped 6 bases from V and 6 bases from J, with 18 bases between. In germline, CDR1 is MNHNS, CDR2 SASEGT. In DNA form, the CDR3 reads TGTGCCAGCAGCGCCCCCTTCGTGGGGGGCGAGCAGTACTTC. It specifies CASSAPFVGGEQYF.

This rearrangement joins TRBV5-1 to TRBJ2-3; 13 bases line up with TRBD2. The CDR3 runs to 19 residues. V was pared by 3 bases and J by 2 bases, with 12 bases of the junction left unmatched. Germline CDR1 is SGHRS and CDR2 is YFSETQ. CDR3 DNA: TGCGCCAGCAGCTGGGGAGTACTAGCGGGAGGGGAAATCACAGATACGCAGTATTTT. Its protein product is CASSWGVLAGGEITDTQYF.